This T cell receptor beta chain emerged from a study of CD4 T cells in relation to SARS-CoV-2 and coronaviruses. Whole-study results and caveats: About 64% of donors had memory CD4+ clonotypes crossrecognizing SARS-CoV-2 and common cold coronavirus spike.

Assay used: immunoSEQ multiplex PCR; TCRdb lists only in-frame clones, some missing. The table records tens of thousands of clones, around 75% of them present only once. Before the COVID-19 pandemic, during about 2011-2019, CD4+ T cells were taken from unexposed donors. Isolation of CD4+ T cells took place after approximately 11 days in culture. About this clone: Its specificity is not known.

This CDR3 region has 12 residues. Germline lookup yields CDR1 ENHRY and CDR2 SYGVKD. The V end was cut by 3 bases, the J end by 6 bases, with 8 bases between. The sample consisted of CD4+ T cells from PBMCs, cultured in vitro. This sequence was found in a human donor in good health. The rearrangement uses TRBV10-3 and TRBJ1-2; D unresolved. Here the CDR3 DNA reads TGTGCCATCAGTGATGAAGGACATGGCTACACCTTC. As protein: CAISDEGHGYTF.